There are a few counts of the clone carrying this T cell receptor beta chain. Antigen unknown. The data were taken from a study of post-analysis software for immune sequencing data. Notes on the study in general: About five TRBV segments were more frequent in patients than controls; TRBV5-6, TRBV5-1 and TRBV20-1 belonged to this group.

Trimming at V came to 5 bases and at J to 3 bases, leaving 3 bases not matched to a gene. CDR3 length: 15 amino acids. Germline V gives CDR1 SSHAT, CDR2 FNYEAQ (reference sequence). Unique molecular identifiers had been added to the TCR beta cDNA libraries. TCRdb itself ran the PCR reads through MiXCR, one entry per CDR3 protein. Here the sample spans 650,000 to 850,000 distinct CDR3 sequences, around 53% being singletons. The clonotype was recovered from a girl aged 10-17 years with multiple sclerosis. Sequenced input: blood. V usage is TRBV7-7 and J usage is TRBJ2-1; 11 nucleotides match TRBD2. This CDR3 reads CASSQGLAVYNEQFF. The DNA for the CDR3 is TGTGCCAGCAGCCAGGGACTAGCGGTCTACAATGAGCAGTTCTTC.